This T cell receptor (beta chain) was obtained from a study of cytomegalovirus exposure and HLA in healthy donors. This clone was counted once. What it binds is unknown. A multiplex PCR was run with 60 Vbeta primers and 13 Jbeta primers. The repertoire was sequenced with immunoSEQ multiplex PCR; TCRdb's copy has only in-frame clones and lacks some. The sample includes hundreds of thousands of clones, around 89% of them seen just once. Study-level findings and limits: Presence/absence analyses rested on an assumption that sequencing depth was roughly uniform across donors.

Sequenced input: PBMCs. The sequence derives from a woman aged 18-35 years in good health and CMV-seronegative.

In nucleotides, the CDR3 is TGTGCCAGCAGCTCTGGACAGGGTAACACTGAAGCTTTCTTT. This encodes CASSSGQGNTEAFF. This chain links TRBV5-4 with TRBJ1-1, with TRBD1 identical over 8 bases. Germline V gene data show CDR1 as SGHNT and CDR2 as YYREEE (reference sequence). The CDR3 has 14 residues. V lost 3 bases, J lost 2 bases, and 3 bases stayed unmatched.